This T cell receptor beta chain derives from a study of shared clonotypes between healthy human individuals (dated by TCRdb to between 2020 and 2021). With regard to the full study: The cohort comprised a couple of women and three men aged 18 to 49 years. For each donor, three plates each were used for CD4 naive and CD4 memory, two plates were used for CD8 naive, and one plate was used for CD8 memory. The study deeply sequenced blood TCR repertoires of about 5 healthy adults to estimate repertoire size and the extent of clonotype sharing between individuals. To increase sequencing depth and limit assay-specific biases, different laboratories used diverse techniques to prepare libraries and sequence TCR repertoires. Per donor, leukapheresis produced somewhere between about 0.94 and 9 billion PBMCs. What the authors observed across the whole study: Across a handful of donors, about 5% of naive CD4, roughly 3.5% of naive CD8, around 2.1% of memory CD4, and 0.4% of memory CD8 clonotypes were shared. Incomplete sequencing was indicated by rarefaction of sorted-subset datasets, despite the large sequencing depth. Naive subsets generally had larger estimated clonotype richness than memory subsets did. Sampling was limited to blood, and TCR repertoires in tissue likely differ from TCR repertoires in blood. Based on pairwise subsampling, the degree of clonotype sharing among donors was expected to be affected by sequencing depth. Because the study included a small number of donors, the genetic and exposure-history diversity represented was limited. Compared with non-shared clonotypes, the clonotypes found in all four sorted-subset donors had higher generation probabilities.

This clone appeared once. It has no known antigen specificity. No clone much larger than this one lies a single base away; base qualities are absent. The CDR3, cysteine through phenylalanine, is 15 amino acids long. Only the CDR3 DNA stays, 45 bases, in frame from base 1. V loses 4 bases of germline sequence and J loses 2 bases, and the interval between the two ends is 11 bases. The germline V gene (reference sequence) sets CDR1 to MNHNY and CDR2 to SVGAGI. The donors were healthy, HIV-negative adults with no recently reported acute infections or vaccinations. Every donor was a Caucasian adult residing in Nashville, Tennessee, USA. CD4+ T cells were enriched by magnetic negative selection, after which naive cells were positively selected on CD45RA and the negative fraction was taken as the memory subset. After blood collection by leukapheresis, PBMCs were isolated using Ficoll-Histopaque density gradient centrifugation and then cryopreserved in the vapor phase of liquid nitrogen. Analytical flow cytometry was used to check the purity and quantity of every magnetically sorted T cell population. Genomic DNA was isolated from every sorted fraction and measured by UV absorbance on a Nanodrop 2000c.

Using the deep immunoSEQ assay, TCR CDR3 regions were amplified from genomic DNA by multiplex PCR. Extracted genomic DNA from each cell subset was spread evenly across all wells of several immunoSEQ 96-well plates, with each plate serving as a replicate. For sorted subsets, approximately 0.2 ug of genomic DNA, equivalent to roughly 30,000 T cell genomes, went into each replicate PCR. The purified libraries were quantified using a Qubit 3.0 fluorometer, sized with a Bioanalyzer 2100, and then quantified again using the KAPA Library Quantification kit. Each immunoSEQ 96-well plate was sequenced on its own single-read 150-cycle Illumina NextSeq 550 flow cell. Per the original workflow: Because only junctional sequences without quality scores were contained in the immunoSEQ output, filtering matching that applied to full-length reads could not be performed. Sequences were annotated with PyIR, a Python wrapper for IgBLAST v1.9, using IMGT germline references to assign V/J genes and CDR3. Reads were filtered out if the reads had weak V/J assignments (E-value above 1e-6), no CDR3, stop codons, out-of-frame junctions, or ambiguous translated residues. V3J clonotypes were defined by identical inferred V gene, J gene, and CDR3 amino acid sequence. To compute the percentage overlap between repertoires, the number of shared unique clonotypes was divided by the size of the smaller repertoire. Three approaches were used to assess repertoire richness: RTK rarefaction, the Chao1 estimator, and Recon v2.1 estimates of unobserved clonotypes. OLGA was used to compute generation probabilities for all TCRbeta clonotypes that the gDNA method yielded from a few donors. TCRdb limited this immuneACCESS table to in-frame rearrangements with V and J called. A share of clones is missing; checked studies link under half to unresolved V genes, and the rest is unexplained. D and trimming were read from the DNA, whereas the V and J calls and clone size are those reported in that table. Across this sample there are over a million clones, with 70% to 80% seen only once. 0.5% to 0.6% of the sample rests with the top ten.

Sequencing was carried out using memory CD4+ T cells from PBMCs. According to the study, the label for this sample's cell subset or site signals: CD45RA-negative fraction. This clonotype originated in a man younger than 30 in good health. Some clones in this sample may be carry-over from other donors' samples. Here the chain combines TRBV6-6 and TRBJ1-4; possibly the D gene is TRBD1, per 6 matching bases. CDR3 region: CASSFRGETNEKLFF. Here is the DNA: TGTGCCAGCAGTTTTAGGGGGGAGACTAATGAAAAACTGTTTTTT.